A single sample is the source of the 9 T cell receptor beta chains below, sequenced in a study of T-cell reconstitution after alpha-beta-depleted transplantation in children. Molecular barcoding with unique molecular identifiers was used for the TCRbeta library. In TCRdb, the PCR reads were re-called with MiXCR into one record per CDR3 protein. In the table there are roughly 45,000 distinct CDR3 sequences, about 10% of which are singletons. The material was PBMCs, mostly from graft donor cells, obtained 60 days after TCRalphabeta/CD19-depleted stem cell transplant. These TCRs come from a male patient aged 2-10 years who had a stem cell transplant for chronic granulomatous disease, so the T cells may come from the graft donor.

This clonotype has a count of ten or more. This chain links TRBV5-1 with TRBJ2-6; D gene ambiguous. The CDR3 spans 15 residues. Germline CDR1 and CDR2: SGHRS and YFSETQ. The germline V and J ends were trimmed by 3 bases and 2 bases, with 9 bases remaining between them. CDR3 in amino acids: CASSYGAPGANVLTF. CDR3 bases: TGCGCCAGCAGCTACGGAGCCCCTGGGGCCAACGTCCTGACTTTC.

This clonotype turned up a few times. The V and J genes are TRBV6-5 and TRBJ1-2; D uncertain. Trimming removed 0 bases from V and 0 bases from J, with 17 bases in between. The CDR3 runs to 18 residues. Germline V gene sequence: CDR1 MNHEY, CDR2 SVGAGI. This CDR3 reads CASSYSLGTQVANYGYTF. CDR3 DNA sequence: TGTGCCAGCAGTTACTCTCTAGGAACGCAGGTTGCTAACTATGGCTACACCTTC.

This clonotype was found a few times. The CDR3 sequence: CASSDRLAGEKTQYF. The CDR3 DNA sequence: TGCGCCAGCAGCGACAGACTAGCGGGAGAAAAGACCCAGTACTTC. The chain uses TRBV5-1 and TRBJ2-5; TRBD2 matches at 12 bases. The CDR3 has 15 amino acids. The germline CDR1 and CDR2 sequences are SGHRS and YFSETQ. The V segment lost 4 bases and the J segment 6 bases; nucleotides outside the gene matches: 7.

This clonotype was recorded at least ten times. The V gene is TRBV20-1, the J gene TRBJ2-7, with D uncertain. The length of the CDR3 is 13 residues. CDR1 and CDR2 (germline): DFQATT, SNEGSKA (reference sequence). Trimming took off 5 bases at V and 0 bases at J, with 11 bases between the two ends. CDR3 residues: CSAVGSDSYEQYF. As DNA, the CDR3 is TGCAGTGCTGTAGGGTCCGACTCCTACGAGCAGTACTTC.

The CDR3 spells CASSYDTGETQYF. CDR3 nucleotides: TGTGCCAGCAGCTATGACACCGGGGAGACCCAGTACTTC. The chain couples TRBV5-4 to TRBJ2-5; D is ambiguous. The germline V gene encodes CDR1 SGHNT and CDR2 YYREEE (reference sequence). There are 13 residues in the CDR3. V lost 3 bases, J lost 5 bases, and 11 bases lay in between.

This clonotype was counted many times. The chain uses TRBV7-3 and TRBJ1-5; D gene uncertain. The CDR3 has 13 residues. V was trimmed by 5 bases and J by 3 bases, leaving 8 bases between them. Germline V gene lookup returns CDR1 SGHTA and CDR2 FQGTGA. The CDR3, as DNA: TGTGCCAGCAGCCACCCCATCAATCAGCCCCAGCATTTT. This translates into CASSHPINQPQHF.

This clonotype was recorded at least ten times. V usage is TRBV7-8 and J usage is TRBJ2-1, with D hard to call. The CDR3 contains 13 residues. The ends were cut back, 5 bases at V and 8 bases at J, with 13 bases in the middle. Looked up from germline, CDR1 is SGHVS and CDR2 is FQNEAQ. CDR3 DNA sequence: TGTGCCAGCAGCCTAACGGACGAGTATGAGCAGTTCTTC. Protein sequence: CASSLTDEYEQFF. The full variable domain, with the rest looked up from reference TRBV7-8 and TRBJ2-1, is GAGVSQSPRYKVAKRGQDVALRCDPISGHVSLFWYQQALGQGPEFLTYFQNEAQLDKSGLPSDRFFAERPEGSVSTLKIQRTQQEDSAVYLCASSLTDEYEQFFGPGTRLTVL.

A few counts support this clonotype. V and J are TRBV30 and TRBJ2-7, with 7 bases that match TRBD2. The germline CDR1 and CDR2 sequences are GTSNPN and SVGIG (reference sequence). The ends lost 4 bases at V and 4 bases at J; junction bases unmatched: 13. The CDR3 has 15 amino acids. In DNA form, the CDR3 reads TGTGCCTGGAATACCATGGGACTAACTCAATACGAGCAGTACTTC. Its protein is CAWNTMGLTQYEQYF.

V is TRBV19 and J is TRBJ2-2; no definite D call. V was clipped by 5 bases and J by 1 base, with 8 bases between them. The CDR3 is made up of 14 amino acids. The germline CDR1 and CDR2 sequences are LNHDA and SQIVND (reference sequence). CDR3 residues: CASSARQNTGELFF. Here the CDR3 DNA reads TGTGCCAGTAGTGCCCGACAGAACACCGGGGAGCTGTTTTTT.